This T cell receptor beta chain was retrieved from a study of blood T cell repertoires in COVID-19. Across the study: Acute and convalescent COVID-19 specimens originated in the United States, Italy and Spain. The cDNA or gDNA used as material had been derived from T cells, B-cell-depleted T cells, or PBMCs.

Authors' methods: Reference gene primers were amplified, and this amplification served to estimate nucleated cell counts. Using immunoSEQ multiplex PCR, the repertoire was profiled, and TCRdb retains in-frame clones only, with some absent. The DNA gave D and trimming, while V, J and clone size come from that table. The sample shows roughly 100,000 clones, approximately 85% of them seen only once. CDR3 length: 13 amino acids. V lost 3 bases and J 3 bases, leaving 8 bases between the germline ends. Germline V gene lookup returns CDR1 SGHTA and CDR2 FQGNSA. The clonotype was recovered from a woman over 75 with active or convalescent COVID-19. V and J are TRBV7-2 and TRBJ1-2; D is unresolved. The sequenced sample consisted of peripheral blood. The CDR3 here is CASSLGVDYGYTF. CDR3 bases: TGTGCCAGCAGCTTGGGAGTAGACTATGGCTACACCTTC.